These T cell receptor beta chains were read from a single sample in a study of graft-versus-host responses after intestinal transplantation. This table comes from immunoSEQ multiplex PCR, and its TCRdb copy is limited to in-frame clones, with some not included. The sample lists about 54,000 clones; about 89% were seen once. The material sequenced was PBMCs, taken roughly 95 weeks after intestinal transplant. The receptors stem from a human patient who received an intestinal transplant, so some T cells may come from the graft donor. CDR3s include the opening cysteine and the closing phenylalanine or tryptophan. A D gene is named only where the DNA matches it firmly. Clone size is stated in some rows and not others, as once, few, many or a class when expanded.

J,V,D,size,CDR3,DNA
TRBJ1-2,TRBV10-2,-,-,CARVSWDGYTF,TGCGCCAGGGTCTCTTGGGATGGCTACACCTTC
TRBJ1-1,TRBV19,-,-,CASSIIITGMNTEAFF,TGTGCCAGTAGTATAATCATCACAGGTATGAACACTGAAGCTTTCTTT
TRBJ2-7,TRBV29-1,-,-,CSVGGANYEQYF,TGCAGCGTTGGGGGGGCTAACTACGAGCAGTACTTC
TRBJ1-1,TRBV6-5,TRBD1,-,CASSFSPQGVFTEAFF,TGTGCCAGCAGTTTTAGCCCACAGGGGGTGTTTACTGAAGCTTTCTTT
TRBJ1-3,TRBV19,-,-,CASNVGRFDSGNTIYF,TGTGCCAGTAATGTGGGCAGGTTCGACTCTGGAAACACCATATATTTT
TRBJ2-7,TRBV5-4,TRBD1,-,CASSWDRNYEQYF,TGTGCCAGCAGCTGGGACAGAAACTACGAGCAGTACTTC
TRBJ2-5,TRBV6-6,TRBD1,-,CASRMETGVVETQYF,TGTGCCAGCAGGATGGAGACAGGGGTAGTGGAGACCCAGTACTTC
TRBJ2-5,TRBV9,TRBD2,-,CASSVGTSPSGQYF,TGTGCCAGCAGCGTAGGGACTAGCCCTAGCGGTCAGTACTTC
TRBJ1-4,TRBV7-9,-,-,CASSYLGRDEKLFF,TGTGCCAGCAGTTACCTGGGGCGAGATGAAAAACTGTTTTTT
TRBJ2-6,TRBV5-1,-,-,CASSLAAGSSGANVLTF,TGCGCCAGCAGCTTGGCGGCGGGGTCCTCTGGGGCCAACGTCCTGACTTTC
TRBJ2-3,TRBV12-5,TRBD2,-,CASAAWRGGDTQYF,TGTGCTAGTGCCGCGTGGCGGGGGGGCGATACGCAGTATTTT
TRBJ1-2,TRBV5-4,-,-,CASSSDEWAGYTF,TGTGCCAGCAGCTCGGATGAGTGGGCTGGCTACACCTTC
TRBJ1-2,TRBV5-8,TRBD1,few,CASSTGTGERGYTF,TGTGCCAGCAGCACTGGGACAGGGGAACGGGGCTACACCTTC
TRBJ2-5,TRBV27,TRBD2,-,CASRGLAGAQETQYF,TGTGCCAGCAGGGGACTAGCGGGGGCTCAAGAGACCCAGTACTTC
TRBJ1-5,TRBV21-1,-,-,CASTTPHRRSNQPQHF,TGTGCCAGCACCACACCACACCGGCGGAGCAATCAGCCCCAGCATTTT
TRBJ1-2,TRBV5-1,TRBD1,-,CASSRAGTGANYGYTF,TGCGCCAGCAGCCGGGCAGGGACAGGAGCTAACTATGGCTACACCTTC
TRBJ2-5,TRBV2,-,-,CASGRGGRGPQYF,TGTGCCAGCGGCCGGGGGGGAAGGGGGCCCCAGTACTTC
TRBJ1-3,TRBV15,-,-,CATSRDRGTSGNTIYF,TGTGCCACCAGCAGAGATCGCGGCACCTCTGGAAACACCATATATTTT
TRBJ1-2,TRBV18,-,-,CASSPEGPYGYTF,TGTGCCAGCTCACCAGAGGGGCCCTATGGCTACACCTTC